The clone carrying this T cell receptor (beta chain) was seen many times. Its specificity is unknown. These data originate in a study of T cells in Graves' hyperthyroidism and ophthalmopathy. Under 3 months was the duration of disease in ophthalmopathy patients, who also had a Clinical Activity Score of at least 3 and a NOSPECS grade of at least 4. Orbital computed tomography, thyroid ultrasound, serum thyroxine and TRAb, and clinical symptoms together informed the diagnoses. Study-wide results and limits: A model built on 13 V-J features separated ophthalmopathy from stable hyperthyroidism.

This CDR3 region has 16 residues. The germline gives CDR1 LNHNV, CDR2 YYDKDF (reference sequence). V dropped 0 bases and J dropped 1 base, with 13 bases sitting between them. RNA transcripts gave rise to amplified TCR beta CDR3 regions. HTBI primers were the set used in a first-round RT-PCR of the TCR CDR3. TCRdb used MiXCR to reprocess the multiplex PCR reads, holding one entry per CDR3 protein. The profile shows hundreds of thousands of distinct CDR3 sequences, roughly 15% of them singletons. The sequencing sample was made of blood. The rearrangement links TRBV15 to TRBJ2-7; perhaps D is TRBD1 or TRBD2 (5 bases each). This sequence originates from a man between 18 and 29 years old with Graves' ophthalmopathy. The CDR3 sequence is CATSRDLGTVSYEQYF. In nucleotides, the CDR3 is TGTGCCACCAGCAGAGATCTCGGGACGGTATCCTACGAGCAGTACTTC.